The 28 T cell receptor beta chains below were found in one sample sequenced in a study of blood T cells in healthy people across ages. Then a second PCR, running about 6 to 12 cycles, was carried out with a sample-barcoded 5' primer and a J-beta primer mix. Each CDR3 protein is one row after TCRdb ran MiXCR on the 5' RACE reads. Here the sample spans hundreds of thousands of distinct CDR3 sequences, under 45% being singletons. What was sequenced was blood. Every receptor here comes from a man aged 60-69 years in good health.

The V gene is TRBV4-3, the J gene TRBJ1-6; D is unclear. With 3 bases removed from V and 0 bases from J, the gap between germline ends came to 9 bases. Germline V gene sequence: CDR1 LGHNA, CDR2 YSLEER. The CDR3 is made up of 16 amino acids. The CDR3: CASSQTPSSYNSPLHF. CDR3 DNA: TGCGCCAGCAGCCAGACCCCCAGCTCCTATAATTCACCCCTCCACTTT.

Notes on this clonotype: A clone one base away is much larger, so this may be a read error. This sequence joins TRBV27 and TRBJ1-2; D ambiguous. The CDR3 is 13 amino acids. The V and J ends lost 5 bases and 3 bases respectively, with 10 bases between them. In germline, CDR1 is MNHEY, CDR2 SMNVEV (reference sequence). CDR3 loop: CASSVWRDYGYTF. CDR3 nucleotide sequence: TGTGCCAGCAGTGTTTGGCGGGACTATGGCTACACCTTC.

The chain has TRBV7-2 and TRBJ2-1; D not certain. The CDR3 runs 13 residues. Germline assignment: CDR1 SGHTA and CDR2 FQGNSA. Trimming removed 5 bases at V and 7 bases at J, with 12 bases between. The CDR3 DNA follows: TGTGCCAGCAGCGCAGAGGCCATTAATGAGCAGTTCTTC. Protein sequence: CASSAEAINEQFF.

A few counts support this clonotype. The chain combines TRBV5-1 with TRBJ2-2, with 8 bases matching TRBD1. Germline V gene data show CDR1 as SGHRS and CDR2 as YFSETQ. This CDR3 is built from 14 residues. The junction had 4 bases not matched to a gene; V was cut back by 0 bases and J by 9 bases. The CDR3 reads CASSLDGQGRELFF. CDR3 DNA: TGCGCCAGCAGCTTGGACGGACAGGGCAGGGAGCTGTTTTTT. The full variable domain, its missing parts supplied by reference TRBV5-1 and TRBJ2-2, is KAGVTQTPRYLIKTRGQQVTLSCSPISGHRSVSWYQQTPGQGLQFLFEYFSETQRNKGNFPGRFSGRQFSNSRSEMNVSTLELGDSALYLCASSLDGQGRELFFGEGSRLTVL.

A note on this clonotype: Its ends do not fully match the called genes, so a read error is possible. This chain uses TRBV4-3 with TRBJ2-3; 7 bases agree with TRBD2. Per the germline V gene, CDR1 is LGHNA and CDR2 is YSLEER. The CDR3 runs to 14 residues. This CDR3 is CASSQGLSPDTRYF. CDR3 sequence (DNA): TGCGCCAGCAGCCAGGGACTATCCCCAGATACGCGGTATTTT.

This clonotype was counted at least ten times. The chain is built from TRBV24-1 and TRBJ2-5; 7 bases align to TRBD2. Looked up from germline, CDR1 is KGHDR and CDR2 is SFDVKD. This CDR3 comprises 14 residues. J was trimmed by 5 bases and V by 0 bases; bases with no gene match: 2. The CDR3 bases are TGTGCCACCAGTGATTTGTCCGGGGGGGAGACCCAGTACTTC. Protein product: CATSDLSGGETQYF.

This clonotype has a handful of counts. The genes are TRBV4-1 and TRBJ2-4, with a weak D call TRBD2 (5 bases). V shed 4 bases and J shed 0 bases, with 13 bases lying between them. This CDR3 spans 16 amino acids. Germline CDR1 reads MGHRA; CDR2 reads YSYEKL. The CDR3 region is CASSPQVGLAKNIQYF. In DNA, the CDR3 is TGCGCCAGCAGCCCCCAGGTTGGACTAGCCAAAAACATTCAGTACTTC.

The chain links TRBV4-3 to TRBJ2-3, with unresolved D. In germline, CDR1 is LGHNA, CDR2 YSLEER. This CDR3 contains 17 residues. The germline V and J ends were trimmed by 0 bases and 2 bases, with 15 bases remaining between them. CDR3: CASSQDIDLPHTDTQYF. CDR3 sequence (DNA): TGCGCCAGCAGCCAAGATATTGATTTACCCCACACAGATACGCAGTATTTT.

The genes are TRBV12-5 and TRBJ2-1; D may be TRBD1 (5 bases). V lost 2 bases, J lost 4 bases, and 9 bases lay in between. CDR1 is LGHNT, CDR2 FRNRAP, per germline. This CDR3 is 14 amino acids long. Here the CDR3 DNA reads TGTGCTAGTGGTTTGCTGACAGCATACAATGAGCAGTTCTTC. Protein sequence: CASGLLTAYNEQFF. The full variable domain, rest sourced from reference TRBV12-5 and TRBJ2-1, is DARVTQTPRHKVTEMGQEVTMRCQPILGHNTVFWYRQTMMQGLELLAYFRNRAPLDDSGMPKDRFSAEMPDATLATLKIQPSEPRDSAVYFCASGLLTAYNEQFFGPGTRLTVL.

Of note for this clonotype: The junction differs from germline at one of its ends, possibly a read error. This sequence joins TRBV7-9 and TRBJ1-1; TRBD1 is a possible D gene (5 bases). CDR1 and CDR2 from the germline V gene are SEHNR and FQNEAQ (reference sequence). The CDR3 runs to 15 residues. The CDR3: CASSPQGGRNTETFF. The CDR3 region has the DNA TGTGCCAGCAGCCCCCAGGGAGGAAGGAACACTGAAACTTTCTTT.

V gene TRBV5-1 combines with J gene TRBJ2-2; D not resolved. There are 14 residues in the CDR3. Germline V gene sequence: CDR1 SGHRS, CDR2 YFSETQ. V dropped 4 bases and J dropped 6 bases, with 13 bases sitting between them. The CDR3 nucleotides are TGCGCCAGCAGCATGGAGCTCTTTTCCGGGGAGCTGTTTTTT. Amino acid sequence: CASSMELFSGELFF.

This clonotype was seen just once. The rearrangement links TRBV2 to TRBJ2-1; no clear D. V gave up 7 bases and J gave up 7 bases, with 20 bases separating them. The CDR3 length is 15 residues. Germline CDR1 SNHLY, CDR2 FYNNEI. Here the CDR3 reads CASTLEGTIVNEQFF. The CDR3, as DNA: TGTGCCAGCACCCTAGAAGGTACAATCGTAAATGAGCAGTTCTTC.

The CDR3 DNA reads as TGCAGTGCCAGAAGCCCGGGACAGGGGACTACGCAGTATTTT. Encoded protein: CSARSPGQGTTQYF. This chain links TRBV20-1 with TRBJ2-3; 10 bases agree with TRBD1. This CDR3 contains 14 residues. Germline V CDR1 and CDR2: DFQATT, SNEGSKA (reference sequence). J lost 8 bases, V lost 6 bases, and 11 bases had no gene match.

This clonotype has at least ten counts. The CDR3 DNA reads TGCAGTGCTAGACCACTAGACAGGGTCTACAATGAGCAGTTCTTC. It codes for CSARPLDRVYNEQFF. The rearrangement uses TRBV20-1 and TRBJ2-1; TRBD1 matches at 7 bases. Germline-derived CDR1 and CDR2 are DFQATT and SNEGSKA (reference sequence). With V trimmed by 2 bases and J by 3 bases, 7 bases remained unmatched. The CDR3 contains 15 residues.

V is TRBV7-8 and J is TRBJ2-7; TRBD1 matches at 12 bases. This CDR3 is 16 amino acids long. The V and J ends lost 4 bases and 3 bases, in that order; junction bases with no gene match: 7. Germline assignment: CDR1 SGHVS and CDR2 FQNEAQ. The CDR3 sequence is CASSSNRDRGHYEQYF. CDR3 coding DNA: TGTGCCAGCAGCTCAAACCGGGACAGGGGGCACTACGAGCAGTACTTC.

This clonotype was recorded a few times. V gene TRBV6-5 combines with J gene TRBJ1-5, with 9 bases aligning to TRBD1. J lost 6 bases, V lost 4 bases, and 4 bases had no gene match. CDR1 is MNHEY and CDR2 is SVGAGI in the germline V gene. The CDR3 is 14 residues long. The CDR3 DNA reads TGTGCCAGCAGTTCGGGACAGGGAGTTCAGCCCCAGCATTTT. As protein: CASSSGQGVQPQHF.

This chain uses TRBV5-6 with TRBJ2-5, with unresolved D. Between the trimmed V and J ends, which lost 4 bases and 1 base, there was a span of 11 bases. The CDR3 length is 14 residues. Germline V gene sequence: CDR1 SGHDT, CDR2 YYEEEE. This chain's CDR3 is CASSPLTSQETQYF. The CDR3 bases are TGTGCCAGCAGCCCTCTGACAAGCCAAGAGACCCAGTACTTC.

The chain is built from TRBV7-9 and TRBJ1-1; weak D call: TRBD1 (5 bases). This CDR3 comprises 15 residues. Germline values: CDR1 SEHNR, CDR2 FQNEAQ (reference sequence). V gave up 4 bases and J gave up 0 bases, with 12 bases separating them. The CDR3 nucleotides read TGTGCCAGCAGCTCTTCGAACAGGTTGAACACTGAAGCTTTCTTT. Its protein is CASSSSNRLNTEAFF.

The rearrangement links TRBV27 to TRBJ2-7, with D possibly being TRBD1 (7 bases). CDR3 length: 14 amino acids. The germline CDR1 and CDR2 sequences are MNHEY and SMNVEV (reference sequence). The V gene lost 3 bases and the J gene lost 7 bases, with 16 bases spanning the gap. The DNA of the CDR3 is TGTGCCAGCAGTTTCGCAGGGGGGAGGAGGGAGCAGTACTTC. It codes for CASSFAGGRREQYF.

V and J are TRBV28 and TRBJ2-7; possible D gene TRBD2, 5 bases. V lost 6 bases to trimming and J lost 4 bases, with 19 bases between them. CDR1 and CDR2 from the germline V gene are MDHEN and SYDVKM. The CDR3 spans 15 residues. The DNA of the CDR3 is TGTGCCAGCAGAAGAGGGCTGGGCGTGGGTTACGAGCAGTACTTC. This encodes CASRRGLGVGYEQYF.

CDR3 in DNA: TGTGCCAGCAGTGAACCGGGCAGGGGGCAGACAGATACGCAGTATTTT. It codes for CASSEPGRGQTDTQYF. The genes are TRBV2 and TRBJ2-3, with 8 bases lining up with TRBD1. Germline values: CDR1 SNHLY, CDR2 FYNNEI. The length of the CDR3 is 16 residues. V dropped 2 bases and J dropped 3; count of bases not matched to a gene: 7.

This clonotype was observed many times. The CDR3 DNA reads TGTGCCAGCAGCGTGGACAGAGAGACCCAGTACTTC. Protein: CASSVDRETQYF. This rearrangement joins TRBV5-5 to TRBJ2-5; tentatively, D is TRBD1 (6 bases). The length of the CDR3 is 12 residues. Deletions cut 4 bases from V and 4 bases from J, with 8 bases between. Germline CDR1 reads SGHKS; CDR2 reads YYEKEE (reference sequence). Drawing the rest from reference TRBV5-5 and TRBJ2-5, the complete variable domain is DAGVTQSPTHLIKTRGQQVTLRCSPISGHKSVSWYQQVLGQGPQFIFQYYEKEERGRGNFPDRFSARQFPNYSSELNVNALLLGDSALYLCASSVDRETQYFGPGTRLLVL.

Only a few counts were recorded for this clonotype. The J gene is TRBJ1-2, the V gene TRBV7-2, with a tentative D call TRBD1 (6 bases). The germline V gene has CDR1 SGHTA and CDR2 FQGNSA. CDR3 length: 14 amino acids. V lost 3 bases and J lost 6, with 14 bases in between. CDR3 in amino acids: CASSFGQKADGYTF. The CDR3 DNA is TGTGCCAGCAGCTTCGGACAGAAGGCCGATGGCTACACCTTC.

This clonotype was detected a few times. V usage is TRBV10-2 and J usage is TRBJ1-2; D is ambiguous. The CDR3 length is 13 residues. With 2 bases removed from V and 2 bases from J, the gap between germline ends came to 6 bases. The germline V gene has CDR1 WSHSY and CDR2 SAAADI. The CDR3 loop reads CASSEGPNYGYTF. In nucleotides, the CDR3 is TGCGCCAGCAGTGAGGGTCCGAACTATGGCTACACCTTC.

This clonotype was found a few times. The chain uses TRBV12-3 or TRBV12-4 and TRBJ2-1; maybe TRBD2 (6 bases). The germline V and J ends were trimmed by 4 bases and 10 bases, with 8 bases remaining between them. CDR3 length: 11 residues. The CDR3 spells CASSSTREQFF. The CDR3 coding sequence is TGTGCCAGCAGTTCGACTAGAGAGCAGTTCTTC.

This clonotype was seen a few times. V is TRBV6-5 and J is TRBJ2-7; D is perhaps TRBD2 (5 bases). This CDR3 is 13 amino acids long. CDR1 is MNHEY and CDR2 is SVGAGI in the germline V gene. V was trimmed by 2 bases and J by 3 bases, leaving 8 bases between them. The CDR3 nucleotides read TGTGCCAGCAGTTACCTACGGGGCTACGAGCAGTACTTC. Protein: CASSYLRGYEQYF.

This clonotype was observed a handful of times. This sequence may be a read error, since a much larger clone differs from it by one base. This chain's CDR3 is CAISESSSSGVQETRYF. For the CDR3, the DNA is TGTGCCATCAGTGAGTCGTCGTCTAGCGGGGTTCAAGAGACCCGGTACTTC. The V and J genes are TRBV10-3 and TRBJ2-5, with 9 positions matching TRBD2. The CDR3 extends over 17 amino acids. The germline V gene encodes CDR1 ENHRY and CDR2 SYGVKD.

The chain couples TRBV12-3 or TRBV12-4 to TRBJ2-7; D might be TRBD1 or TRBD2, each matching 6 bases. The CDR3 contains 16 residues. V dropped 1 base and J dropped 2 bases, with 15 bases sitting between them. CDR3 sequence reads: CASSLGWGASPYEQYF. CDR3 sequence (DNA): TGTGCCAGCAGTTTAGGATGGGGGGCGAGCCCCTACGAGCAGTACTTC.